This T cell receptor (beta chain) was captured by sequencing in a study of blood T cell repertoires in COVID-19. Study background: Spain, Italy and the United States supplied samples that represented acute and convalescent COVID-19. The analysed material was cDNA or gDNA that came from T cells, B-cell-depleted T cells, or PBMCs.

In the original analysis: Amplification of reference gene primers provided the estimated nucleated cell counts. Sequencing used immunoSEQ multiplex PCR; TCRdb keeps in-frame clones, though not all of them. V, J and clone size are those of that table, while D and trimming were read from the DNA. The data hold fewer than 150,000 clones, with approximately 86% observed a single time. Trimming cost V 1 base and J 12 bases; bases outside gene matches: 1. The V gene's germline CDR1 is SGHTA and CDR2 FQGNSA. The CDR3 consists of 13 residues. This receptor was taken from a human donor in a cohort sampled during active COVID-19. The rearrangement joins TRBV7-2 to TRBJ2-5, with 14 positions matching TRBD2. The material sequenced was peripheral blood. In nucleotides, the CDR3 is TGTGCCAGCAGCTTAGGGGGACTAGCGGGGGAGTACTTC. Amino acid sequence: CASSLGGLAGEYF.